Presented here are 6 T cell receptor beta chains from one specimen sequenced in a study of shared clonotypes between healthy human individuals (TCRdb year 2020). Receptor libraries were prepared by the immunoSEQ multiplex PCR assay. This immuneACCESS table, as held by TCRdb, lists in-frame sequences with V and J called but not all clones. Of the missing ones, under half trace to an unresolved V gene in checked studies; the others have no known cause. The sample table holds approximately 2.5 million clones, of which around 94% were seen once. Jointly, the top ten make up about 0.13% of the sample. Sequenced: naive CD4+ T cells sorted from blood. The sample's cell subset or site label is to be understood as: CD45RA+ positively selected. The source of these receptors is a young man in good health.

The chain combines TRBV7-6 with TRBJ2-7; no clear D gene. Per germline, CDR1 SGHVS and CDR2 FNYEAQ. This CDR3 has 14 amino acids. Trimming left V 3 bases short and J 4 bases short, with 13 bases between. The CDR3 DNA is TGTGCCAGCAGCTTCGGAATTTCCAGGTACGAGCAGTACTTC. Translation gives CASSFGISRYEQYF.

The chain recombines TRBV13 with TRBJ2-4, with 9 positions matching TRBD1. With V trimmed by 5 bases and J by 1 base, 0 bases remained unmatched. Germline V lookup: CDR1 PRHDT, CDR2 FYEKMQ (reference sequence). The CDR3 runs to 14 residues. The CDR3 region has the DNA TGTGCCAGCAGCGGACAGGGGGCCAAAAACATTCAGTACTTC. Translating it yields CASSGQGAKNIQYF.

Only one count was recorded for this clone. The rearrangement joins TRBV10-2 to TRBJ2-5; 9 nucleotides align to TRBD2. The germline V gene encodes CDR1 WSHSY and CDR2 SAAADI. The ends lost 6 bases at V and 6 bases at J; junction bases unmatched: 8. This CDR3 is built from 14 residues. CDR3 DNA sequence: TGCGCCAGCAGAGTAGCGGGAGAAGTAAAGACCCAGTACTTC. It is translated as CASRVAGEVKTQYF.

This rearrangement joins TRBV5-1 to TRBJ1-1; weak D call: TRBD1 (6 bases). In germline, CDR1 is SGHRS, CDR2 YFSETQ. The length of the CDR3 is 15 residues. Trimming removed 0 bases from V and 6 bases from J, with 15 bases in between. The CDR3 DNA reads as TGCGCCAGCAGCTTGGAGGGGGAGGGGAGCTCTGAAGCTTTCTTT. Amino acid sequence: CASSLEGEGSSEAFF. Together with reference TRBV5-1 and TRBJ1-1, the CDR3 gives the full variable domain: KAGVTQTPRYLIKTRGQQVTLSCSPISGHRSVSWYQQTPGQGLQFLFEYFSETQRNKGNFPGRFSGRQFSNSRSEMNVSTLELGDSALYLCASSLEGEGSSEAFFGQGTRLTVV.

The chain employs TRBV18 and TRBJ2-5; no definite D call. This CDR3 spans 15 amino acids. Germline CDR1 KGHSH, CDR2 LQKENI. V shed 4 bases and J shed 2 bases, with 14 bases lying between them. The CDR3 nucleotides are TGTGCCAGCTCACTAAAACTCCCGGAGCAAGAGACCCAGTACTTC. Its translation: CASSLKLPEQETQYF.

The chain carries TRBV2 and TRBJ2-7; 9 bases map to TRBD2. This CDR3 is built from 15 residues. Per the germline V gene, CDR1 is SNHLY and CDR2 is FYNNEI. The junction had 10 bases not matched to a gene; V was cut back by 6 bases and J by 4 bases. CDR3 sequence reads: CASSHRLAVGYEQYF. CDR3 coding DNA: TGTGCCAGCAGCCACAGACTAGCGGTCGGGTACGAGCAGTACTTC.